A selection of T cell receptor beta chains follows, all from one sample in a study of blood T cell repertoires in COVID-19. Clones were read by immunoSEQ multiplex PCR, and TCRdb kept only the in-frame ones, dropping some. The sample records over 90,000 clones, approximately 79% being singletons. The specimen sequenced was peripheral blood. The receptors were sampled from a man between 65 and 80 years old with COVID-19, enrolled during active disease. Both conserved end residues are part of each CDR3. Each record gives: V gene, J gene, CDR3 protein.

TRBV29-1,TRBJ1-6,CSSTKGPLGSPLHF
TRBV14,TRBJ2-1,CASSRLAGDGEQFF
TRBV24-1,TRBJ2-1,CATSETRGNRDSGWNEQFF
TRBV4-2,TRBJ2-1,CASSQDGGRALGEQFF
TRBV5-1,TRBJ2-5,CASSLVPDQETQYF
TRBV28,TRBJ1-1,CASSLDGTRREAFF
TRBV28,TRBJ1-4,CASSLGGGRKNEKLFF
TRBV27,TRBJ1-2,CASSLSAGGGGYTF
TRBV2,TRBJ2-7,CASRKGLAEYEQYF
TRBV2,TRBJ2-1,CASSGTSSWSSYNEQFF
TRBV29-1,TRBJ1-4,CSVEIPGNEKLFF
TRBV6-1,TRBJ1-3,CASSERGEGNTIYF
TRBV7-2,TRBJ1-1,CASSSGLTGKTEAFF
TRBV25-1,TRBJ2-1,CASSEVGHSSYNEQFF
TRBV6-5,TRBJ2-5,CASRIDYGVETQYF
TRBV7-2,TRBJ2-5,CASSLITGGETQYF
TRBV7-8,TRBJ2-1,CASSSRGGSGRPSYNEQFF
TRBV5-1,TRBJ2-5,CASSLGFMTDSTQETQYF
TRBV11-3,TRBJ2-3,CASSTTGGADTQYF
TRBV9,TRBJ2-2,CASSRELNTGELFF
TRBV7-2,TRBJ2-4,CASSLDRSWKNIQYF
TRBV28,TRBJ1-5,CASSFRRTGGNNQPQHF
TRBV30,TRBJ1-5,CAWSPIGAGQPQHF
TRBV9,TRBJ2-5,CASSLRTGQETQYF
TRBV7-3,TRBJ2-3,CASSLGGGLTDTQYF
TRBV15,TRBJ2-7,CATSRDPEGAYEQYF